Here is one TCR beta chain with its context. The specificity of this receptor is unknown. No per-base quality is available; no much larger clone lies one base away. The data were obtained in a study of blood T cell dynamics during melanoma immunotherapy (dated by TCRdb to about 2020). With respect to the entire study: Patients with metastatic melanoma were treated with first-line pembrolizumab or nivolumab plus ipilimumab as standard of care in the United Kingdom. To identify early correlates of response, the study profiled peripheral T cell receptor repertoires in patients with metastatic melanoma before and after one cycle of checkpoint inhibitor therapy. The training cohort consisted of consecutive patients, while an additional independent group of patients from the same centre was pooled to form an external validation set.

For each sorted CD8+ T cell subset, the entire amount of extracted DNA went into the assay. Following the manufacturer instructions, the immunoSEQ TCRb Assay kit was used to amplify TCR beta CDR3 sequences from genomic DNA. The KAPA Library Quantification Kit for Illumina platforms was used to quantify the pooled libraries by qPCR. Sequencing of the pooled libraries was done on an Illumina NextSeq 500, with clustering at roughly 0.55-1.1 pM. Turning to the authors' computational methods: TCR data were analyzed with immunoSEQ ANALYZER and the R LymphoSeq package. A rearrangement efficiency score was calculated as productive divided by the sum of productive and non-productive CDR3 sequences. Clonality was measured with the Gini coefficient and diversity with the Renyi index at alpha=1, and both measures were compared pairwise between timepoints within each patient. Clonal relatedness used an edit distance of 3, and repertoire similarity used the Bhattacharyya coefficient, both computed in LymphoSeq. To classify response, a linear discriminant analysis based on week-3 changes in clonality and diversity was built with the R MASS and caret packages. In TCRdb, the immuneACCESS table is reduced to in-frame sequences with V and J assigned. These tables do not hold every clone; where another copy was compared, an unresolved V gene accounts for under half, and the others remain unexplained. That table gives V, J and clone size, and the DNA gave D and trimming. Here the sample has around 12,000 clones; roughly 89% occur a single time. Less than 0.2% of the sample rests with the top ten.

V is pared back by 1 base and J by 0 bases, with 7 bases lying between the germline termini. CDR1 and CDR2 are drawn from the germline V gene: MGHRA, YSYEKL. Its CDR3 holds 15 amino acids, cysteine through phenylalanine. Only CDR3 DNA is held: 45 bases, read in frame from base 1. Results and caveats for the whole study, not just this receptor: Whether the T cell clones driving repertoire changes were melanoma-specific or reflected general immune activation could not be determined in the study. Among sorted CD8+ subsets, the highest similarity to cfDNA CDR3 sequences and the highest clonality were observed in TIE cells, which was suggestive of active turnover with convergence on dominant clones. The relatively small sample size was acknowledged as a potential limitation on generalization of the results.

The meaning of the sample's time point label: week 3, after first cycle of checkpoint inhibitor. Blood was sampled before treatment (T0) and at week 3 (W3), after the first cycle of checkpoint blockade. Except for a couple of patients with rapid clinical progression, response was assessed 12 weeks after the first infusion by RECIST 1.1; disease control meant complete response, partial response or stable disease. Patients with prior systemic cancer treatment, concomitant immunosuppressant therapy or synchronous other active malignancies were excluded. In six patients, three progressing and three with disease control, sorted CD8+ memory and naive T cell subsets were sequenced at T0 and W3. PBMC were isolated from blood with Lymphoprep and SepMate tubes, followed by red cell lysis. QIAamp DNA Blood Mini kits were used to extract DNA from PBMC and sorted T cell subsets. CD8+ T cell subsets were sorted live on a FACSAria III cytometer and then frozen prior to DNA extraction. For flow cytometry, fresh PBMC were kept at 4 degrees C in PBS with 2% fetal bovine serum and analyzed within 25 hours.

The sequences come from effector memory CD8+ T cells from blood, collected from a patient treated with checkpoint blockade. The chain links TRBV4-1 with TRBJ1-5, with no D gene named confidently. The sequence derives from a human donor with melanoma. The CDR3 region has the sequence CASSQAQNSNQPQHF. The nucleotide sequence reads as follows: TGCGCCAGCAGCCAAGCACAAAATAGCAATCAGCCCCAGCATTTT.